The clone carrying this T cell receptor (beta chain) was detected only a few times. No antigen is known for it. The CDR3 is 17 amino acids. V lost 2 bases, J lost 0 bases, and 11 bases lay in between. The germline V gene encodes CDR1 MNHEY and CDR2 SVGAGI. This entry comes from a study of identical twins. Each CDR3 protein gets one entry after TCRdb re-called the 5' RACE reads with MiXCR. The sample contains 500,000 or so distinct CDR3 sequences, 12% to 15% of which appear only once. Study conclusions and caveats: There was an excess of low generation probability in the out-of-frame alpha sequences that twins shared.

The data were also submitted as part of a second study, on yellow fever vaccine responses in identical twins. That report notes: Twins' vaccine T cell response reportedly gave the appearance of partial convergence and partial personalization.

The chain carries TRBV6-5 and TRBJ2-6, with TRBD2 as a possible D gene (5 bases). What was sequenced was CD4+ T cells sorted from blood. This TCR derives from a woman aged 18 to 35 in good health. In nucleotides, the CDR3 is TGTGCCAGCAGTTACGGTACGGGGAGCTCTGGGGCCAACGTCCTGACTTTC. Protein product: CASSYGTGSSGANVLTF.